A single sample gave rise to the 19 T cell receptor beta chains below, sequenced in a study of prognosis after radiotherapy for stage I lung cancer. Researchers used two-round multiplex PCR to amplify TCR beta CDR3 starting from genomic DNA. Amplification in first-round PCR relied on primers specific to each TRBV and TRBJ gene. TCRdb redid the calling of the multiplex PCR reads with MiXCR, one entry per CDR3 protein. The table has about 19,000 distinct CDR3 sequences, 45% to 50% seen once; the top ten hold around a third. The sample consisted of PBMCs, taken before or after stereotactic body radiation therapy (not recorded which). These receptors were obtained from a donor of 50 years or more with non-small cell lung cancer.

The J gene is TRBJ2-5, the V gene TRBV3-1, with D possibly being TRBD1 (7 bases). Between the trimmed V and J ends, which lost 4 bases and 5 bases, there was a span of 17 bases. Germline CDR1 and CDR2: LGHDT and YNNKEL (reference sequence). This CDR3 contains 15 residues. The CDR3 DNA follows: TGTGCCAGCAGCCTCAGGCAGGGGGGTGCTGAGACCCAGTACTTC. Translated, it gives CASSLRQGGAETQYF.

This clonotype was detected ten times or more. The rearrangement joins TRBV3-1 to TRBJ2-1; D gene uncertain. V was clipped by 4 bases and J by 5 bases, with 21 bases between them. The CDR3 consists of 17 residues. Germline CDR1 LGHDT, CDR2 YNNKEL (reference sequence). CDR3 bases: TGTGCCAGCAGCCCGGAAGTGGCTCCTCTCCAGGACAATGAGCAGTTCTTC. Amino acids: CASSPEVAPLQDNEQFF.

The chain combines TRBV6-2 or TRBV6-3 with TRBJ2-1, with 8 bases lining up with TRBD1. The germline V gene encodes CDR1 MNHEY and CDR2 SVGEGT. The J segment lost 1 base and the V segment lost 5 bases, leaving 10 bases of the junction unmatched. CDR3 length: 17 amino acids. DNA of the CDR3: TGTGCCAGCAGTCGACGACAGGGGCCTTATTCCTACAATGAGCAGTTCTTC. It specifies CASSRRQGPYSYNEQFF.

In its sample, this clonotype was seen once. CDR3 sequence reads: CASSRPPGTDLYEQYF. The CDR3, as DNA: TGTGCCAGCAGTCGCCCCCCCGGGACTGACCTCTACGAGCAGTACTTC. The chain uses TRBV11-2 and TRBJ2-7; D might be TRBD2 (6 bases). V lost 6 bases and J lost 3, with 21 bases in between. This CDR3 comprises 16 residues. Germline V gives CDR1 SGHAT, CDR2 FQNNGV. Supplemented by reference TRBV11-2 and TRBJ2-7, the full variable domain reads EAGVAQSPRYKIIEKRQSVAFWCNPISGHATLYWYQQILGQGPKLLIQFQNNGVVDDSQLPKDRFSAERLKGVDSTLKIQPAKLEDSAVYLCASSRPPGTDLYEQYFGPGTRLTVT.

In regard to this clonotype: At one end, the junction sequence differs from germline, possibly due to a read error. The J gene is TRBJ2-1, the V gene TRBV5-1; no definite D call. The germline gives CDR1 SGHRS, CDR2 YFSETQ. CDR3 size: 13 residues. The CDR3 sequence: CASGFISYNEQFF. The CDR3 bases are TGCGCCAGCGGCTTTATCTCCTACAATGAGCAGTTCTTC.

With regard to this clonotype: A read error is likely here: a far larger clone is one base away. The chain combines TRBV6-1 with TRBJ2-7; 9 bases agree with TRBD1. Trimming at V came to 6 bases and at J to 7 bases, leaving 16 bases not matched to a gene. CDR1 is MNHNS, CDR2 SASEGT, per germline. This CDR3 has 16 amino acids. CDR3 bases: TGTGCCAGCAGCCCCATCCCCGGACAGGGGCGGAATGAGCAGTACTTC. Translating it yields CASSPIPGQGRNEQYF.

This clonotype is medium-sized. The DNA for the CDR3 is TGTGCCAGCAGTACCGGGACTAGCGGGAGCAATGAGCAGTTCTTC. Protein: CASSTGTSGSNEQFF. This chain uses TRBV2 with TRBJ2-1; TRBD2 matches 14 bases. V was clipped by 5 bases and J by 6 bases; unmatched bases: 3. This CDR3 is 15 amino acids long. Germline CDR1 and CDR2: SNHLY and FYNNEI.

This clonotype showed up many times. V gene TRBV30 combines with J gene TRBJ2-7; D unresolved. Germline V gives CDR1 GTSNPN, CDR2 SVGIG (reference sequence). Trimming pared 4 bases from V and 3 bases from J, leaving 10 bases between. The CDR3 has 12 amino acids. The CDR3 region has the DNA TGTGCCTGGAAGGCCACGCGCTACGAGCAGTACTTC. Its translation: CAWKATRYEQYF.

Comment on this clonotype: Since a far larger clone is one base different, this is likely a read error. In DNA form, the CDR3 reads TGTGCCAGCAGTTGCCCTCTTAGCTGGAGAAATTCTACTCGTTGCTACGAGCAGTACTTC. It specifies CASSCPLSWRNSTRCYEQYF. This rearrangement joins TRBV6-9 to TRBJ2-7; D unresolved. Deletions cut 4 bases from V and 3 bases from J, with 31 bases between. The CDR3 contains 20 residues. Germline lookup yields CDR1 MNHGY and CDR2 SVAAGI.

In the case of this clonotype: A much larger clone lies a single base off, so this may be a read error. This chain uses TRBV2 with TRBJ2-4; 8 bases match TRBD1. The junction had 8 bases not matched to a gene; V was cut back by 5 bases and J by 8 bases. The CDR3 length is 14 residues. Germline lookup yields CDR1 SNHLY and CDR2 FYNNEI. As DNA, the CDR3 is TGTGCCAGCAGTTGGGGGACAGGCCAACACATTCAGTACTTC. Amino acid sequence: CASSWGTGQHIQYF. Full variable domain (remainder filled in from reference TRBV2 and TRBJ2-4): EPEVTQTPSHQVTQMGQEVILRCVPISNHLYFYWYRQILGQKVEFLVSFYNNEISEKSEIFDDQFSVERPDGSNFTLKIRSTKLEDSAMYFCASSWGTGQHIQYFGAGTRLSVL.

The chain combines TRBV28 with TRBJ2-6; 7 bases fit TRBD1. After removal of 8 bases from V and 0 bases from J, the junction contained 4 bases not matched to a gene. Germline CDR1 and CDR2: MDHEN and SYDVKM. The length of the CDR3 is 15 residues. The CDR3 nucleotides are TGTGCCAGCGGAAGACAGGGCTCTGGGGCCAACGTCCTGACTTTC. It codes for CASGRQGSGANVLTF.

This clonotype was seen many times. The chain couples TRBV20-1 to TRBJ2-5, with TRBD2 identical over 13 bases. Unmatched junction bases numbered 2, after V lost 5 bases and J lost 5 bases. The CDR3 length is 13 residues. Per germline, CDR1 DFQATT and CDR2 SNEGSKA (reference sequence). The DNA of the CDR3 is TGCAGTGCTGGACTAGCGGGAGTTGAGACCCAGTACTTC. Protein product: CSAGLAGVETQYF.

This clonotype was detected many times. The rearrangement joins TRBV14 to TRBJ2-1, with 7 bases identical to TRBD2. V dropped 4 bases and J dropped 9; count of bases not matched to a gene: 6. From germline, CDR1 is SGHDN and CDR2 FVKESK. The length of the CDR3 is 13 residues. This CDR3 reads CASSPGLVGEQFF. In nucleotides, the CDR3 is TGTGCCAGCAGCCCCGGACTAGTCGGTGAGCAGTTCTTC. Based on the CDR3 plus reference TRBV14 and TRBJ2-1, the full variable domain is EAGVTQFPSHSVIEKGQTVTLRCDPISGHDNLYWYRRVMGKEIKFLLHFVKESKQDESGMPNNRFLAERTGGTYSTLKVQPAELEDSGVYFCASSPGLVGEQFFGPGTRLTVL.

The table lists this clonotype with many counts. This sequence joins TRBV12-3 or TRBV12-4 and TRBJ1-1; maybe TRBD1 (6 bases). This CDR3 is built from 14 residues. Trimming pared 6 bases from V and 1 base from J, leaving 12 bases between. The CDR3 DNA reads TGTGCCAGCAGGACCGGGACAACGAACACTGAAGCTTTCTTT. This translates into CASRTGTTNTEAFF.

This clonotype was detected ten times or more. The chain employs TRBV5-6 and TRBJ1-2; 8 nucleotides align to TRBD1. This CDR3 comprises 13 residues. Losses at the gene ends were 4 bases for V and 8 bases for J; bases not matched to a gene: 7. Germline lookup yields CDR1 SGHDT and CDR2 YYEEEE. The CDR3 sequence: CASSTAGGAGYTF. CDR3 nucleotide sequence: TGTGCCAGCAGCACAGCAGGGGGCGCCGGCTACACCTTC.

The J gene is TRBJ1-2, the V gene TRBV28; TRBD1 matches at 9 bases. In germline, CDR1 is MDHEN, CDR2 SYDVKM. CDR3 length: 14 residues. The J segment lost 5 bases and the V segment lost 8 bases, leaving 9 bases of the junction unmatched. The CDR3 region has the DNA TGTGCCAGCTGGGTTACCGGGACAGGGTATGGCTACACCTTC. It codes for CASWVTGTGYGYTF.

The chain has TRBV27 and TRBJ2-1, with D possibly TRBD2 on 6 matching bases. The ends were cut back, 7 bases at V and 9 bases at J, with 22 bases in the middle. The V gene's germline CDR1 is MNHEY and CDR2 SMNVEV (reference sequence). The CDR3 is 15 amino acids. Here the CDR3 reads CASILEVVGRFEQFF. The CDR3 coding sequence is TGTGCCAGCATCCTAGAGGTCGTAGGGAGGTTTGAGCAGTTCTTC.

This clonotype was seen only once. The chain couples TRBV5-1 to TRBJ2-2; a weak D match, TRBD1 (6 bases). V was shortened by 4 bases and J by 4 bases, with 17 bases between the two germline ends. This CDR3 comprises 16 residues. Germline CDR1 reads SGHRS; CDR2 reads YFSETQ. The CDR3 DNA sequence: TGCGCCAGCAGCCCCCCGAGTTTAGGGGGCACCGGGGAGCTGTTTTTT. Translated, it gives CASSPPSLGGTGELFF.

The genes are TRBV2 and TRBJ2-1; D is possibly TRBD1 (7 bases). The CDR3 runs to 17 residues. The V end was cut by 7 bases, the J end by 1 base, with 20 bases between. CDR1 is SNHLY, CDR2 FYNNEI, per germline. The CDR3 nucleotides are TGTGCCAGCATTGATGCGGAGGGGGCGGTATCCTACAATGAGCAGTTCTTC. This gives the protein CASIDAEGAVSYNEQFF.